A selection of T cell receptor beta chains follows, all from one sample in a study of T cell responses to AZD1222 COVID-19 vaccine. Profiling relied on immunoSEQ multiplex PCR, and the TCRdb table lists in-frame clones only, not all of them. The data contain approximately 180,000 clones, roughly nine tenths of them singletons. Sample: peripheral blood, taken on day 0 of AZD1222 vaccination. These receptors were collected from an adult in good health. CDR3s include the opening cysteine and the closing phenylalanine or tryptophan. The order of the fields is D gene, clone size, V gene, J gene, CDR3 protein, CDR3 DNA. A D gene is named only where the DNA matches it firmly. Clone size is shown for a subset of rows, as once, few, many or a class of expanded clone.

d_gene: -; abundance: -; v_gene: TRBV15; j_gene: TRBJ2-1; CDR3aa: CATSRVDSNNEQFF; CDR3nt: TGTGCCACCAGCAGAGTCGACAGTAACAATGAGCAGTTCTTC
d_gene: -; abundance: -; v_gene: TRBV2; j_gene: TRBJ2-5; CDR3aa: CASSVGGETQYF; CDR3nt: TGTGCCAGCAGTGTAGGGGGAGAGACCCAGTACTTC
d_gene: -; abundance: -; v_gene: TRBV28; j_gene: TRBJ1-3; CDR3aa: CASSLLGDPSRGTIYF; CDR3nt: TGTGCCAGCAGTCTCCTCGGGGACCCCTCAAGGGGCACCATATATTTT
d_gene: -; abundance: -; v_gene: TRBV21-1; j_gene: TRBJ2-5; CDR3aa: CASSPGTAHRQETQYF; CDR3nt: TGTGCCAGCAGCCCTGGGACAGCACACCGCCAAGAGACCCAGTACTTC
d_gene: -; abundance: -; v_gene: TRBV7-6; j_gene: TRBJ2-7; CDR3aa: CASSSSAGSGSYEQYF; CDR3nt: TGTGCCAGCAGCTCCTCGGCGGGGTCTGGATCCTACGAGCAGTACTTC
d_gene: TRBD2; abundance: -; v_gene: TRBV5-1; j_gene: TRBJ2-7; CDR3aa: CASKRLAGRPSYEQYF; CDR3nt: TGCGCCAGCAAAAGACTAGCGGGCCGGCCTTCCTACGAGCAGTACTTC
d_gene: -; abundance: -; v_gene: TRBV20-1; j_gene: TRBJ1-2; CDR3aa: CSASSRTSYTF; CDR3nt: TGCAGTGCTAGTTCCCGAACAAGCTACACCTTC
d_gene: -; abundance: -; v_gene: TRBV24-1; j_gene: TRBJ2-1; CDR3aa: CATSDFSGTEQFF; CDR3nt: TGTGCCACCAGTGATTTTTCTGGGACAGAGCAGTTCTTC
d_gene: -; abundance: -; v_gene: TRBV29-1; j_gene: TRBJ2-3; CDR3aa: CSVERQRTDTQYF; CDR3nt: TGCAGCGTTGAGCGCCAACGCACAGATACGCAGTATTTT
d_gene: -; abundance: -; v_gene: TRBV20-1; j_gene: TRBJ1-1; CDR3aa: CSAREKAEAFF; CDR3nt: TGCAGTGCTAGAGAGAAGGCTGAAGCTTTCTTT
d_gene: TRBD2; abundance: -; v_gene: TRBV7-9; j_gene: TRBJ2-1; CDR3aa: CASSSPSGLAGAGEQFF; CDR3nt: TGTGCCAGCAGCTCCCCCTCGGGACTAGCGGGAGCGGGTGAGCAGTTCTTC
d_gene: -; abundance: -; v_gene: TRBV6-4; j_gene: TRBJ1-4; CDR3aa: CASSRGVVGEKLFF; CDR3nt: TGTGCCAGCAGCCGAGGGGTGGTAGGCGAAAAACTGTTTTTT
d_gene: -; abundance: once; v_gene: TRBV7-8; j_gene: TRBJ1-1; CDR3aa: CASSLVSGAGTEAFF; CDR3nt: TGTGCCAGCAGCTTAGTTAGCGGGGCGGGCACTGAAGCTTTCTTT
d_gene: -; abundance: -; v_gene: TRBV9; j_gene: TRBJ1-5; CDR3aa: CASSVEGSNQPQHF; CDR3nt: TGTGCCAGCAGCGTAGAGGGTAGCAATCAGCCCCAGCATTTT
d_gene: TRBD1; abundance: -; v_gene: TRBV10-1; j_gene: TRBJ2-7; CDR3aa: CASSDQRGRVEQYF; CDR3nt: TGCGCCAGCAGTGACCAAAGGGGGCGGGTGGAGCAGTACTTC
d_gene: TRBD2; abundance: -; v_gene: TRBV28; j_gene: TRBJ2-3; CDR3aa: CASSLGAGGDTQYF; CDR3nt: TGTGCCAGCAGTTTGGGAGCGGGAGGAGATACGCAGTATTTT
d_gene: TRBD2; abundance: -; v_gene: TRBV5-6; j_gene: TRBJ2-1; CDR3aa: CASSLARTSGRKGQFF; CDR3nt: TGTGCCAGCAGCTTGGCGCGGACTAGCGGGAGGAAGGGGCAGTTCTTC
d_gene: -; abundance: -; v_gene: TRBV11-3; j_gene: TRBJ1-5; CDR3aa: CASAGQVFYSNQPQHF; CDR3nt: TGTGCTTCGGCCGGTCAGGTATTTTATAGCAATCAGCCCCAGCATTTT
d_gene: TRBD1; abundance: -; v_gene: TRBV19; j_gene: TRBJ1-1; CDR3aa: CASTYGTGNTEAFF; CDR3nt: TGTGCCAGTACCTACGGGACAGGGAACACTGAAGCTTTCTTT
d_gene: -; abundance: -; v_gene: TRBV11-2; j_gene: TRBJ1-1; CDR3aa: CASSPGAPGRAFF; CDR3nt: TGTGCCAGCAGCCCGGGGGCCCCCGGGAGAGCTTTCTTT
d_gene: TRBD1; abundance: -; v_gene: TRBV28; j_gene: TRBJ1-3; CDR3aa: CASSSPDRASGNTIYF; CDR3nt: TGTGCCAGCAGCTCACCTGACAGGGCCTCTGGAAACACCATATATTTT
d_gene: -; abundance: once; v_gene: TRBV4-1; j_gene: TRBJ1-1; CDR3aa: CASSLKTEGWEAFF; CDR3nt: TGCGCCAGCAGCCTTAAGACGGAGGGATGGGAAGCTTTCTTT
d_gene: TRBD2; abundance: -; v_gene: TRBV27; j_gene: TRBJ2-2; CDR3aa: CASSSPVAGGPGELFF; CDR3nt: TGTGCCAGCAGTTCCCCAGTAGCGGGAGGTCCCGGGGAGCTGTTTTTT